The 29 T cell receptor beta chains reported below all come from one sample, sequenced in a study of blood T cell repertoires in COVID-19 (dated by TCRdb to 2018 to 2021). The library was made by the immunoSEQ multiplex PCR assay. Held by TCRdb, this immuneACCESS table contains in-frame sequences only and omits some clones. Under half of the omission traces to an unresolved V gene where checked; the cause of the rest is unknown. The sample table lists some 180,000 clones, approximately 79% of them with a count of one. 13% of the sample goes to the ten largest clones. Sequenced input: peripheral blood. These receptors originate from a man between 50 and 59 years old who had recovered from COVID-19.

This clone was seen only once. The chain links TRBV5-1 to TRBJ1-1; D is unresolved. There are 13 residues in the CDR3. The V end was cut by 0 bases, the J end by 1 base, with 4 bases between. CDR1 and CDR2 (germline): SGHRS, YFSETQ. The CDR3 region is CASSLAGNTEAFF. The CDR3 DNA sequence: TGCGCCAGCAGCTTGGCCGGGAACACTGAAGCTTTCTTT.

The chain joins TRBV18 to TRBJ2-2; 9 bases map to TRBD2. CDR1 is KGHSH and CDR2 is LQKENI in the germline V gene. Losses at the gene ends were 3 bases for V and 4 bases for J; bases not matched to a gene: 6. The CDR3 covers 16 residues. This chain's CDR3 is CASSPSGRAATGELFF. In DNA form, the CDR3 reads TGTGCCAGCTCACCTAGCGGGAGAGCTGCCACCGGGGAGCTGTTTTTT.

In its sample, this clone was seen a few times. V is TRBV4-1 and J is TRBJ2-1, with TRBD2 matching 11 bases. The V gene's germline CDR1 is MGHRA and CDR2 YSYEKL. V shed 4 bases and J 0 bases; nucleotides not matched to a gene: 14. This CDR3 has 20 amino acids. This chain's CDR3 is CASSPSWGLAAPSSYNEQFF. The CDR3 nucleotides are TGCGCCAGCAGCCCATCATGGGGACTAGCGGCGCCGAGCTCCTACAATGAGCAGTTCTTC.

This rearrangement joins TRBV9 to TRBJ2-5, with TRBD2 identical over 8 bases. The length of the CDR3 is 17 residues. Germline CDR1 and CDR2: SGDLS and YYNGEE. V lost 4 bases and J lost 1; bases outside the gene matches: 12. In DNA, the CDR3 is TGTGCCAGCAGCCGACGAGCGGGAGTGGGGTTCCAAGAGACCCAGTACTTC. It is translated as CASSRRAGVGFQETQYF.

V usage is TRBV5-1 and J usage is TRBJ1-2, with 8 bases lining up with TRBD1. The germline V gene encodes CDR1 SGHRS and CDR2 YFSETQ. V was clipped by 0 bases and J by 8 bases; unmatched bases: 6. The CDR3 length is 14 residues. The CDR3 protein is CASSLGFQGAGYTF. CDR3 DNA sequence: TGCGCCAGCAGCTTGGGATTCCAGGGGGCAGGCTACACCTTC.

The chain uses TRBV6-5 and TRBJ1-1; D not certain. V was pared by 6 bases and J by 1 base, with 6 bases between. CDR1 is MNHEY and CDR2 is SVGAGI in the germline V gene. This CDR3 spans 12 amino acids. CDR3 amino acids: CASSRQNTEAFF. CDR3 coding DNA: TGTGCCAGCAGCAGACAGAACACTGAAGCTTTCTTT.

This chain's CDR3 is CASRQGHYGYTF. The CDR3 region has the DNA TGTGCCAGTAGGCAGGGGCACTATGGCTACACCTTC. The V call is TRBV19, the J call TRBJ1-2, with D possibly being TRBD1 (6 bases). The germline CDR1 and CDR2 sequences are LNHDA and SQIVND (reference sequence). Trimming removed 6 bases at V and 3 bases at J, with 8 bases between. CDR3 length: 12 amino acids. Filled out from reference TRBV19 and TRBJ1-2, the complete variable domain reads DGGITQSPKYLFRKEGQNVTLSCEQNLNHDAMYWYRQDPGQGLRLIYYSQIVNDFQKGDIAEGYSVSREKKESFPLTVTSAQKNPTAFYLCASRQGHYGYTFGSGTRLTVV.

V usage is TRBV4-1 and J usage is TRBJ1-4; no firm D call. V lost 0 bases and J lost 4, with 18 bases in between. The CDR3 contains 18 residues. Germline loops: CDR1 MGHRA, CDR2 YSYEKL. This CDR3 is CASSQELGRVNDNEKLFF. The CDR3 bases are TGCGCCAGCAGCCAAGAGTTGGGGAGGGTTAATGATAATGAAAAACTGTTTTTT.

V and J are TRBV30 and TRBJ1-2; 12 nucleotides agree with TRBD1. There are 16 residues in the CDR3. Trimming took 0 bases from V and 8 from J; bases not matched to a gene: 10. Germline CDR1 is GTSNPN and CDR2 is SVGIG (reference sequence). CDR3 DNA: TGTGCCTGGAGTGTATTTGTGGGACAGGGGGCTCGGGGCTACACCTTC. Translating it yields CAWSVFVGQGARGYTF.

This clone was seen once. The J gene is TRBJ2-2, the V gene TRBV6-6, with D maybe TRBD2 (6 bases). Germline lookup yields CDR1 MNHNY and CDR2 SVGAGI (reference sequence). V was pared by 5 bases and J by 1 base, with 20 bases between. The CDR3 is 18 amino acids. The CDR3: CASSLTYYGTLNTGELFF. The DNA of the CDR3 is TGTGCCAGCAGTCTGACCTATTACGGGACTTTGAACACCGGGGAGCTGTTTTTT.

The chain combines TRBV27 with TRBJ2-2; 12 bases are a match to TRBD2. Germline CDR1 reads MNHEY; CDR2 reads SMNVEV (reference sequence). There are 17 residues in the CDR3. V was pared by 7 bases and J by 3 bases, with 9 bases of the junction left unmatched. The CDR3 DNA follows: TGTGCCAGCATGCTAGCGGGAGGGCTAAGGTACACCGGGGAGCTGTTTTTT. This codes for CASMLAGGLRYTGELFF.

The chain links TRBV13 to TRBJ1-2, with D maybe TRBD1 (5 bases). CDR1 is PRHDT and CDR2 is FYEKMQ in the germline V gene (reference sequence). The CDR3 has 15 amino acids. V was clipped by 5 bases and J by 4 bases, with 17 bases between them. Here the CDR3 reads CASSPPGGFSYGYTF. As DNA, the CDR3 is TGTGCCAGCAGCCCCCCCGGGGGGTTTTCCTATGGCTACACCTTC.

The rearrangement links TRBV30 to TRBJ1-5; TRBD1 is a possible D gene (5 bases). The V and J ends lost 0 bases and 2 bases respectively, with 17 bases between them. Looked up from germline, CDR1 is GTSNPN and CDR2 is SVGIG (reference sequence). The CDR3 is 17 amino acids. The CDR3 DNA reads TGTGCCTGGAGTGTAAAATCGCAGGGAGGAGGCAATCAGCCCCAGCATTTT. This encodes CAWSVKSQGGGNQPQHF.

CDR3 in DNA: TGTGCCACCAGCCCGCAGGGGGCGGGTTATGGGACAGATACGCAGTATTTT. Amino acids: CATSPQGAGYGTDTQYF. V is TRBV24-1 and J is TRBJ2-3; 8 bases are shared with TRBD1. The J segment lost 3 bases and the V segment lost 7 bases, leaving 14 bases of the junction unmatched. The CDR3 runs to 17 residues. Germline lookup yields CDR1 KGHDR and CDR2 SFDVKD.

In nucleotides, the CDR3 is TGTGCCAGCAGTGAAGCGGGAGGGTACAATGAGCAGTTCTTC. As protein: CASSEAGGYNEQFF. The gene calls are TRBV6-1 and TRBJ2-1; 7 positions agree with TRBD2. With V trimmed by 0 bases and J by 4 bases, 0 bases remained unmatched. CDR3 size: 14 residues. Germline-derived CDR1 and CDR2 are MNHNS and SASEGT.

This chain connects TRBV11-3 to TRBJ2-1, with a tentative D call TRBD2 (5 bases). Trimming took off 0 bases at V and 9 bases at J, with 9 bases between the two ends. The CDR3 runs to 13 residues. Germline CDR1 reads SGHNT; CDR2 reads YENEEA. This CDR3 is CASSLDPRGEQFF. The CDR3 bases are TGTGCCAGCAGCTTAGACCCTCGGGGTGAGCAGTTCTTC.

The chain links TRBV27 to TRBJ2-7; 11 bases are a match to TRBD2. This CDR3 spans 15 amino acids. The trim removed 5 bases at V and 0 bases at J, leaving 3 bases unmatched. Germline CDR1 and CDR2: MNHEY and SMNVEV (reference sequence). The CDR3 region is CASSPGLAGSYEQYF. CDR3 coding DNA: TGTGCCAGCAGTCCCGGACTAGCGGGCTCCTACGAGCAGTACTTC.

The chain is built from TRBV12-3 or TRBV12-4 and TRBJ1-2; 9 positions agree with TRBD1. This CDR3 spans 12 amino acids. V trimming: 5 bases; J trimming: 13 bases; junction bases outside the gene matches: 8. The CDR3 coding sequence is TGTGCCAGCAGTGCCTTAGGGGGACAGGGCACCTTC. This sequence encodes CASSALGGQGTF.

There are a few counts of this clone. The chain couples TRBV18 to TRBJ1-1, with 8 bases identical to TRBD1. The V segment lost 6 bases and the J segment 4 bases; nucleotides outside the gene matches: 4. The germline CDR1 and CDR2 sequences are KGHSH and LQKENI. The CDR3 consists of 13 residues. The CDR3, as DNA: TGTGCCAGCTCCGCAACAGGGGGCACTGAAGCTTTCTTT. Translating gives CASSATGGTEAFF.

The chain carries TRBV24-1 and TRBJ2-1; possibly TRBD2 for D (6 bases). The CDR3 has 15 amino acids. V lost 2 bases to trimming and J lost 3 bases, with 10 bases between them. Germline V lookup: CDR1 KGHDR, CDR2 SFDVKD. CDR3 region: CATSDWDSSYNEQFF. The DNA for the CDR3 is TGTGCCACCAGTGATTGGGACTCCAGCTACAATGAGCAGTTCTTC.

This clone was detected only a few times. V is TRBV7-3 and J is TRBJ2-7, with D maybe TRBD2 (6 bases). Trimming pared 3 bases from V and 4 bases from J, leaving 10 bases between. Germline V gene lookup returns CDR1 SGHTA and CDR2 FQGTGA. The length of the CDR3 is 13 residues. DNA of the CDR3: TGTGCCAGCAGCTTGGGCGGGACTTACGAGCAGTACTTC. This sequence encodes CASSLGGTYEQYF.

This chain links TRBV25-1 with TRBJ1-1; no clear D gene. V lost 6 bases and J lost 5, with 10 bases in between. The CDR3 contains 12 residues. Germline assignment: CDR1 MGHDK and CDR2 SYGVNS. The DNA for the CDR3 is TGTGCCAGCAGCGGAGGAATAACTGAAGCTTTCTTT. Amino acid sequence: CASSGGITEAFF.

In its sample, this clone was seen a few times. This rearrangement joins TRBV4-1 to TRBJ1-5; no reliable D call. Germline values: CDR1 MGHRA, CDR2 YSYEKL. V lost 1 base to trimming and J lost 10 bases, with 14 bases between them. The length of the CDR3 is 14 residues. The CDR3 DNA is TGCGCCAGCAGCCAAGTCCGGCAGGCCACACCCCAGCATTTT. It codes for CASSQVRQATPQHF.

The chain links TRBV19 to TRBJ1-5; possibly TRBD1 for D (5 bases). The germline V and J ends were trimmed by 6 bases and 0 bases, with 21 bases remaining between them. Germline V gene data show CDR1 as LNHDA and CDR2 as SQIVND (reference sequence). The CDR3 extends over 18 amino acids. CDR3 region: CASSTTGGAFYSNQPQHF. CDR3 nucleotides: TGTGCCAGTAGCACCACCGGAGGGGCCTTCTATAGCAATCAGCCCCAGCATTTT.

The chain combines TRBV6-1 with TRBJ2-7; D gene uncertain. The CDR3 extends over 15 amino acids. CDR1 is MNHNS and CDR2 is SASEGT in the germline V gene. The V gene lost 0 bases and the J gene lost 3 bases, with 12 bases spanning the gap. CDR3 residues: CASSEALWALYEQYF. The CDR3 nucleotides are TGTGCCAGCAGTGAAGCGTTGTGGGCTCTCTACGAGCAGTACTTC.

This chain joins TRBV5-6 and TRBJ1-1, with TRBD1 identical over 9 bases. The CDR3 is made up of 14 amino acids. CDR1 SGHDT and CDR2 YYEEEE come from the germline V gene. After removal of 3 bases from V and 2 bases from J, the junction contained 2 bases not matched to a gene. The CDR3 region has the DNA TGTGCCAGCAGCTCGGACAGGGGAAACACTGAAGCTTTCTTT. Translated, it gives CASSSDRGNTEAFF.

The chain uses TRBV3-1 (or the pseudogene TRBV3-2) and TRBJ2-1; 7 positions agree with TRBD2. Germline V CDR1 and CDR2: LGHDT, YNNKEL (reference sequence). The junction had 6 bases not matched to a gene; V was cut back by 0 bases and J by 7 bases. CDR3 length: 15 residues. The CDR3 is CASSQDLAGKNEQFF. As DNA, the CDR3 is TGTGCCAGCAGCCAAGATTTAGCGGGCAAAAATGAGCAGTTCTTC.

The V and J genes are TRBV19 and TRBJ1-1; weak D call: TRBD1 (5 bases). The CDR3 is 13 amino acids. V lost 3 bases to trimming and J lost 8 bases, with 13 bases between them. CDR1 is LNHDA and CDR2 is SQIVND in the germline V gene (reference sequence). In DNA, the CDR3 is TGTGCCAGTAGTATCCTTGCTGACAGAGAAGCTTTCTTT. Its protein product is CASSILADREAFF.

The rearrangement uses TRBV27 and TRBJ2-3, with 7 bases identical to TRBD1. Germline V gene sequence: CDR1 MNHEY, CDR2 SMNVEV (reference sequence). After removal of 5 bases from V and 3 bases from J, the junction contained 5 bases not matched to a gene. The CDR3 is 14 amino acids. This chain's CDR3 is CASSKTGTTDTQYF. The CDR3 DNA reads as TGTGCCAGCAGTAAGACAGGGACGACAGATACGCAGTATTTT.